Included here is one TCR beta chain sequence, with context. What it binds is unknown. Germline-derived CDR1 and CDR2 are LGHNT and FRNRAP. Trimming left V 0 bases short and J 4 bases short, with 13 bases between. This CDR3 has 16 residues. Profiling relied on immunoSEQ multiplex PCR, and the TCRdb table lists in-frame clones only, not all of them. The sample contains about 59,000 clones, 90% to 95% of which appear only once. This specimen belongs to a study of graft-versus-host responses after intestinal transplantation. Study-level information: Recipients were all induced with anti-thymocyte globulin, then given tacrolimus and steroids for around three years.

Overall study results and limits: Peak circulating GvH clone levels were associated with early post-transplant HvG declines. Recipient-marrow GvH clones were detected, some having first appeared in ileum or blood.

The V gene is TRBV12-5, the J gene TRBJ1-5; D is unclear. This specimen consisted of unstimulated CD4+ T cells sorted from spleen or lymph node cells, obtained before transplant. The TCR was taken from a human donor who was the organ donor for an intestinal transplant. In DNA, the CDR3 is TGTGCTAGTGGTTTGGTACTAGGTACCCAAAATCAGCCCCAGCATTTT. Amino acid sequence: CASGLVLGTQNQPQHF.